The T cell receptor beta chain under discussion was sequenced for a study of immune evolution from preneoplasia to lung adenocarcinoma. About the study: HLA loss of heterozygosity: roughly 6.4% AIS, about 15% MIA, about 30% ADC, none AAH.

Overall study findings and caveats: Later-stage lesions appeared to have more T cells, more diversity, less clonality.

Note on this clone: The antigen remains unidentified.

Using immunoSEQ multiplex PCR, the repertoire was profiled, and TCRdb retains in-frame clones only, with some absent. The sample comprises about 26,000 clones, about two thirds of which are singletons, and roughly 5.7% rests with the top ten. Each case's diagnosis was confirmed by two pathologists on H&E. The sequencing sample was made of FFPE invasive lung adenocarcinoma tissue. This receptor was identified in a person aged 55 to 69 with invasive lung adenocarcinoma. Some clones in this sample may be carry-over from other donors' samples.

The CDR3: CASRTGGTDTQYF. Here the CDR3 DNA reads TGTGCCAGCAGGACAGGGGGCACAGATACGCAGTATTTT. The chain employs TRBV28 and TRBJ2-3; the match to TRBD1 covers 8 bases. The V and J ends lost 6 bases and 1 base, in that order; junction bases with no gene match: 0. The CDR3 is 13 residues long. Germline V CDR1 and CDR2: MDHEN, SYDVKM. Full variable domain (missing parts from reference TRBV28 and TRBJ2-3): DVKVTQSSRYLVKRTGEKVFLECVQDMDHENMFWYRQDPGLGLRLIYFSYDVKMKEKGDIPEGYSVSREKKERFSLILESASTNQTSMYLCASRTGGTDTQYFGPGTRLTVL.